Below are 30 T cell receptor beta chains sequenced from a single sample in a study of control samples from healthy donors and cancer patients. TCRdb's copy holds only in-frame clones and misses some; the assay was immunoSEQ multiplex PCR. The sample holds tens of thousands of clones, 85% to 95% seen once. Sequencing was performed on blood. These receptors were obtained from a woman aged 25 to 45 in good health.

The rearrangement links TRBV28 to TRBJ1-4, with 9 bases that match TRBD1. The CDR3 is 16 amino acids. V shed 5 bases, J shed 7 bases, and the junction held 11 bases outside the gene matches. The germline V gene has CDR1 MDHEN and CDR2 SYDVKM. CDR3 DNA sequence: TGTGCCAGCAGTCCTACCGCCGACAGGGGGGCTGAAAAACTGTTTTTT. This sequence encodes CASSPTADRGAEKLFF.

This clone was detected once. The chain joins TRBV24-1 to TRBJ1-1; the D is unclear. The CDR3 has 14 amino acids. V lost 9 bases and J lost 1, with 14 bases in between. The germline V gene encodes CDR1 KGHDR and CDR2 SFDVKD. In DNA, the CDR3 is TGTGCCACCCTTAAAAAAAGACAGAACACTGAAGCTTTCTTT. Translated, it gives CATLKKRQNTEAFF.

V usage is TRBV7-9 and J usage is TRBJ1-3, with 8 bases that match TRBD1. CDR3 length equals 15 residues. Losses at the gene ends were 5 bases for V and 5 bases for J; bases not matched to a gene: 8. Per germline, CDR1 SEHNR and CDR2 FQNEAQ (reference sequence). This CDR3 reads CASSPTGQGRNTIYF. Here the CDR3 DNA reads TGTGCCAGCAGCCCCACTGGACAGGGTCGAAACACCATATATTTT.

In nucleotides, the CDR3 is TGTGCCAGTAGCTTTCGACAGGGGAACACTGAAGCTTTCTTT. It translates to CASSFRQGNTEAFF. The V call is TRBV19, the J call TRBJ1-1; 7 bases align to TRBD1. V was clipped by 6 bases and J by 1 base; unmatched bases: 5. The CDR3 runs 14 residues. Per germline, CDR1 LNHDA and CDR2 SQIVND (reference sequence).

The gene calls are TRBV5-1 and TRBJ2-5; no definite D call. The CDR3 has 13 amino acids. The V and J ends lost 4 bases and 2 bases respectively, with 9 bases between them. Germline V lookup: CDR1 SGHRS, CDR2 YFSETQ. This CDR3 is CASSDNYQETQYF. CDR3 coding DNA: TGCGCCAGCAGCGACAACTATCAAGAGACCCAGTACTTC. The complete variable domain, with remaining parts taken from reference TRBV5-1 and TRBJ2-5, reads KAGVTQTPRYLIKTRGQQVTLSCSPISGHRSVSWYQQTPGQGLQFLFEYFSETQRNKGNFPGRFSGRQFSNSRSEMNVSTLELGDSALYLCASSDNYQETQYFGPGTRLLVL.

The chain carries TRBV5-1 and TRBJ1-2; D is possibly TRBD1 (5 bases). The CDR3 is 15 residues long. Germline V CDR1 and CDR2: SGHRS, YFSETQ. Trimming left V 0 bases short and J 6 bases short, with 15 bases between. This CDR3 is CASSLVEGMADGYTF. CDR3 DNA: TGCGCCAGCAGCTTGGTTGAGGGGATGGCGGATGGCTACACCTTC.

The gene calls are TRBV2 and TRBJ1-5, with D tentatively TRBD1 (5 bases). The CDR3 loop spans 14 amino acids. Germline loops: CDR1 SNHLY, CDR2 FYNNEI. Trimming took off 3 bases at V and 2 bases at J, with 8 bases between the two ends. CDR3 region: CASSEGTGNQPQHF. For the CDR3, the DNA is TGTGCCAGCAGTGAGGGGACCGGCAATCAGCCCCAGCATTTT.

The rearrangement joins TRBV4-1 to TRBJ2-7, with D tentatively TRBD2 (6 bases). V lost 2 bases, J lost 0 bases, and 17 bases lay in between. The CDR3 spans 17 residues. Germline V gene sequence: CDR1 MGHRA, CDR2 YSYEKL. The CDR3 bases are TGCGCCAGCAGCCAATTTCCTGTTAGCGGCCGCTCCTACGAGCAGTACTTC. The encoded protein is CASSQFPVSGRSYEQYF.

CDR3 DNA sequence: TGTGCCACCAGTGATCCGGGACAGGGCTCCTACGAGCAGTACTTC. This gives the protein CATSDPGQGSYEQYF. The gene calls are TRBV24-1 and TRBJ2-7; 9 bases fit TRBD1. The CDR3 consists of 15 residues. The germline V gene has CDR1 KGHDR and CDR2 SFDVKD. J lost 0 bases, V lost 3 bases, and 2 bases had no gene match.

The chain employs TRBV7-2 and TRBJ2-4; 11 nucleotides line up with TRBD2. The trim removed 9 bases at V and 1 base at J, leaving 11 bases unmatched. The V gene's germline CDR1 is SGHTA and CDR2 FQGNSA. This CDR3 comprises 17 residues. CDR3 DNA: TGTGCCAGTAGCGTGGTAGCGGGAGGGCTGGCCAAAAACATTCAGTACTTC. This encodes CASSVVAGGLAKNIQYF.

The chain carries TRBV21-1 and TRBJ2-3; the table's D call, TRBD2, was not checked against the DNA. TRBV21-1 represents a pseudogene. The CDR3 has 15 residues. Written as DNA, the CDR3 is TGTGCCAGCAGCCCCAGGGGGACTAGGACAGATACGCAGTATTTT. Translated: CASSPRGTRTDTQYF.

This chain links TRBV24-1 with TRBJ2-1, with D unresolved. The CDR3 is made up of 14 amino acids. V dropped 9 bases and J dropped 0 bases, with 11 bases sitting between them. Germline CDR1 and CDR2: KGHDR and SFDVKD. CDR3 in DNA: TGTGCCACCTCCGACCTCAGCTCCTACAATGAGCAGTTCTTC. It specifies CATSDLSSYNEQFF.

The rearrangement joins TRBV14 to TRBJ1-2; TRBD1 might be the D (6 bases). CDR3 size: 13 residues. The V gene lost 4 bases and the J gene lost 2 bases, with 8 bases spanning the gap. Per the germline V gene, CDR1 is SGHDN and CDR2 is FVKESK. The CDR3 nucleotides read TGTGCCAGCAGCCCAGGGACAAACTATGGCTACACCTTC. As protein: CASSPGTNYGYTF.

This clone was counted between two and nine times. The same CDR3 arises from other DNA sequences in this sample as well. The chain has TRBV20-1 and TRBJ2-1; D gene unclear. The CDR3 is made up of 11 amino acids. V lost 0 bases, J lost 8 bases, and 5 bases lay in between. CDR1 and CDR2 (germline): DFQATT, SNEGSKA (reference sequence). The CDR3 region is CSAREVYEQFF. CDR3 nucleotides: TGCAGTGCTAGAGAAGTCTATGAGCAGTTCTTC.

The rearrangement joins TRBV10-2 to TRBJ2-1, with a tentative D call TRBD1 (6 bases). The V end lost 2 bases, the J end lost 1 base, and 9 bases lay between the germline ends. Germline V gene sequence: CDR1 WSHSY, CDR2 SAAADI. The CDR3 is 15 amino acids. CDR3 region: CASSEEGVSYNEQFF. CDR3 nucleotides: TGCGCCAGCAGTGAGGAGGGGGTATCCTACAATGAGCAGTTCTTC.

The rearrangement links TRBV5-4 to TRBJ2-7, with D maybe TRBD2 (6 bases). Germline V CDR1 and CDR2: SGHNT, YYREEE (reference sequence). Trimming took off 1 base at V and 6 bases at J, with 8 bases between the two ends. This CDR3 contains 12 residues. CDR3 sequence reads: CASSLRGVEQYF. DNA for the CDR3: TGTGCCAGCAGCTTGCGCGGGGTCGAGCAGTACTTC.

CDR3 in DNA: TGCGCCAGCAGCTTGGGCGACAGGGGAGGTCAGCCCCAGCATTTT. Residues: CASSLGDRGGQPQHF. This rearrangement joins TRBV5-1 to TRBJ1-5; 8 bases fit TRBD1. J lost 6 bases, V lost 0 bases, and 5 bases had no gene match. From germline, CDR1 is SGHRS and CDR2 YFSETQ. This CDR3 is 15 amino acids long.

This clone was picked up a small number of times. The V and J genes are TRBV6-5 and TRBJ1-4; a weak D match, TRBD1 (6 bases). V shed 2 bases and J shed 8 bases, with 15 bases lying between them. Per the germline V gene, CDR1 is MNHEY and CDR2 is SVGAGI. The CDR3 spans 15 residues. The CDR3 region has the DNA TGTGCCAGCAGTTACCAACAGGGTAGTAGGGAAAAACTGTTTTTT. Translating it yields CASSYQQGSREKLFF.

V and J are TRBV10-3 and TRBJ1-3; 7 bases align to TRBD1. Germline CDR1 ENHRY, CDR2 SYGVKD. The CDR3 consists of 15 residues. With 5 bases clipped from V and 3 bases from J, the junction kept 7 bases outside the gene matches. The CDR3 loop is CAISPRQGHGNTIYF. As DNA, the CDR3 is TGTGCCATCAGTCCTCGACAGGGTCATGGAAACACCATATATTTT.

This rearrangement joins TRBV11-2 to TRBJ2-1; the D gene is possibly TRBD2 (6 bases). The CDR3 length is 13 residues. The V end lost 3 bases, the J end lost 5 bases, and 8 bases lay between the germline ends. Germline assignment: CDR1 SGHAT and CDR2 FQNNGV. The CDR3: CASSLGLHNEQFF. As DNA, the CDR3 is TGTGCCAGCAGCTTGGGACTGCACAATGAGCAGTTCTTC.

The chain is built from TRBV5-8 and TRBJ2-7; D is unresolved. In germline, CDR1 is SGHTS, CDR2 YDEGEE. This CDR3 comprises 12 residues. The V gene lost 5 bases and the J gene lost 3 bases, with 9 bases spanning the gap. The CDR3: CASSYENYEQYF. CDR3 bases: TGTGCCAGCAGTTACGAGAACTACGAGCAGTACTTC.

The chain joins TRBV12-3 or TRBV12-4 to TRBJ1-2, with TRBD1 identical over 10 bases. CDR3 length equals 13 residues. The V gene end was trimmed by 5 bases and the J gene end by 6 bases; junction bases not matched to a gene: 3. The CDR3 is CASSTTGGDGYTF. CDR3 in DNA: TGTGCCAGCAGTACGACAGGGGGCGATGGCTACACCTTC.

The V and J genes are TRBV4-2 and TRBJ2-1; maybe TRBD2 (6 bases). V gave up 1 base and J gave up 5 bases, with 9 bases separating them. The CDR3 extends over 14 amino acids. CDR1 and CDR2 from the germline V gene are LGHNA and YNFKEQ. The CDR3 nucleotides are TGTGCCAGCAGCCAAGGACTAGAACACAATGAGCAGTTCTTC. It specifies CASSQGLEHNEQFF.

This clone was seen more than once but under ten times. The chain has TRBV7-9 and TRBJ2-7, with 7 nucleotides matching TRBD1. The CDR3 is 14 residues long. Losses at the gene ends were 4 bases for V and 0 bases for J; bases not matched to a gene: 3. The germline V gene has CDR1 SEHNR and CDR2 FQNEAQ (reference sequence). The CDR3 region is CASSSTGNSYEQYF. CDR3 nucleotides: TGTGCCAGCAGCTCGACAGGGAACTCCTACGAGCAGTACTTC.

This sequence joins TRBV4-1 and TRBJ1-1; D is undetermined. Trimming pared 4 bases from V and 5 bases from J, leaving 11 bases between. Looked up from germline, CDR1 is MGHRA and CDR2 is YSYEKL. This CDR3 has 13 amino acids. The CDR3 is CASSPEVVTEAFF. CDR3 bases: TGCGCCAGCAGCCCCGAAGTGGTAACTGAAGCTTTCTTT.

The chain recombines TRBV29-1 with TRBJ2-4; perhaps D is TRBD1 or TRBD2 (6 bases each). V dropped 7 bases and J dropped 9 bases, with 25 bases sitting between them. The CDR3 consists of 15 residues. Germline values: CDR1 SQVTM, CDR2 ANQGSEA. CDR3 protein: CSATGWGEVKIIQYF. The CDR3, as DNA: TGCAGCGCAACAGGGTGGGGGGAAGTTAAGATCATTCAGTACTTC.

The rearrangement links TRBV5-1 to TRBJ2-1; D possibly corresponds to TRBD1 (6 bases). Trimming removed 4 bases from V and 4 bases from J, with 18 bases in between. The CDR3 has 16 amino acids. Looked up from germline, CDR1 is SGHRS and CDR2 is YFSETQ. For the CDR3, the DNA is TGCGCCAGCAGCGTACAGGGTCACTCGGTGTACAATGAGCAGTTCTTC. Protein: CASSVQGHSVYNEQFF.

V usage is TRBV6-5 and J usage is TRBJ2-2; no definite D call. V dropped 2 bases and J dropped 5 bases, with 12 bases sitting between them. Germline values: CDR1 MNHEY, CDR2 SVGAGI. The CDR3 is 15 residues long. CDR3 sequence: CASSYVPRLTGELFF. The CDR3 DNA reads as TGTGCCAGCAGTTACGTCCCACGGTTGACCGGGGAGCTGTTTTTT.

The chain combines TRBV27 with TRBJ1-2, with unresolved D. Germline CDR1 and CDR2: MNHEY and SMNVEV (reference sequence). The V end was cut by 5 bases, the J end by 2 bases, with 15 bases between. The CDR3 contains 15 residues. The CDR3 here is CASSLRGGLNYGYTF. CDR3 in DNA: TGTGCCAGCAGTCTCCGTGGAGGGTTAAACTATGGCTACACCTTC.

The J gene is TRBJ2-1, the V gene TRBV21-1. TRBV21-1 is tagged as a pseudogene. The CDR3 has 17 amino acids. DNA of the CDR3: TGTGCCAGCAGCAAGCCCTCGGGCCCGAGCTCCTACAATGAGCAGTTCTTC. Protein: CASSKPSGPSSYNEQFF.